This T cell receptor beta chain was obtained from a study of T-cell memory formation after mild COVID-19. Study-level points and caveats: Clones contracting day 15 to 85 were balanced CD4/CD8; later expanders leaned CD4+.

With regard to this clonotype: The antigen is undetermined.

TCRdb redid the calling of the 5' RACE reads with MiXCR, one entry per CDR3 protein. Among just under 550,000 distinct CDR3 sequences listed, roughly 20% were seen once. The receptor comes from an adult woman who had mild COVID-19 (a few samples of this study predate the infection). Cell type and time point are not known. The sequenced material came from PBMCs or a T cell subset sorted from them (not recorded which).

CDR3 sequence: CASSGTGGATSEAFF. CDR3 bases: TGTGCCAGCAGCGGAACAGGGGGCGCTACCTCCGAAGCTTTCTTT. The V gene is TRBV7-2, the J gene TRBJ1-1, with 9 bases that match TRBD1. Germline-derived CDR1 and CDR2 are SGHTA and FQGNSA. CDR3 length: 15 amino acids. V was pared by 5 bases and J by 8 bases, with 12 bases of the junction left unmatched. The whole variable domain, remainder taken from reference TRBV7-2 and TRBJ1-1, is GAGVSQSPSNKVTEKGKDVELRCDPISGHTALYWYRQSLGQGLEFLIYFQGNSAPDKSGLPSDRFSAERTGGSVSTLTIQRTQQEDSAVYLCASSGTGGATSEAFFGQGTRLTVV.